The 20 T cell receptor beta chains listed next were all sequenced from one sample in a study of identical twins. TCRdb re-called the 5' RACE reads with MiXCR, one entry per CDR3 protein. The sample records under 900,000 distinct CDR3 sequences, roughly 12% being singletons. The sample also formed part of further work on yellow fever vaccine responses in identical twins.

The specimen sequenced was PBMCs. The source of these receptors is a woman aged 18-30 years in good health.

This clonotype occurred many times. The rearrangement uses TRBV2 and TRBJ2-7, with D uncertain. V was trimmed by 5 bases and J by 6 bases, leaving 11 bases between them. Germline V lookup: CDR1 SNHLY, CDR2 FYNNEI. The CDR3 consists of 12 residues. The chain's CDR3 is CASSQGLREQYV. CDR3 in DNA: TGTGCCAGCAGTCAAGGGCTTCGCGAGCAGTACGTC.

The sample holds many counts of this clonotype. This chain joins TRBV12-3 or TRBV12-4 and TRBJ2-5; the D is unclear. The CDR3 totals 12 residues. V lost 7 bases to trimming and J lost 4 bases, with 10 bases between them. The chain's CDR3 is CASTIMGETQYF. CDR3 in DNA: TGTGCCAGCACCATCATGGGAGAGACCCAGTACTTC.

Only a few counts were recorded for this clonotype. CDR3: CASSLAGGPHIGGNEQFF. The DNA for the CDR3 is TGCGCCAGCAGCTTGGCCGGGGGGCCGCACATTGGTGGCAATGAGCAGTTCTTC. V is TRBV5-1 and J is TRBJ2-1; the D gene is possibly TRBD2 (7 bases). This CDR3 has 18 amino acids. Germline values: CDR1 SGHRS, CDR2 YFSETQ. V lost 0 bases and J lost 6, with 22 bases in between.

This clonotype was seen more than once but under ten times. The chain joins TRBV7-6 to TRBJ2-6, with D possibly TRBD1 on 5 matching bases. Deletions cut 1 base from V and 1 base from J, with 8 bases between. Germline V CDR1 and CDR2: SGHVS, FNYEAQ. This CDR3 comprises 16 residues. This CDR3 is CASSLGSGSGANVLTF. The CDR3 DNA sequence: TGTGCCAGCAGCTTAGGATCAGGGTCTGGGGCCAACGTCCTGACTTTC.

In its sample, this clonotype was seen a few times. The V gene is TRBV7-9, the J gene TRBJ1-1; no clear D gene. V dropped 1 base and J dropped 5 bases, with 14 bases sitting between them. CDR3 size: 15 residues. The germline V gene encodes CDR1 SEHNR and CDR2 FQNEAQ (reference sequence). The CDR3 bases are TGTGCCAGCAGCTTAGGGGGAAGCTTCAGGACTGAAGCTTTCTTT. Protein: CASSLGGSFRTEAFF.

This clonotype has only a few counts. The V call is TRBV5-1, the J call TRBJ2-1, with no clear D. The CDR3 totals 14 residues. From germline, CDR1 is SGHRS and CDR2 YFSETQ. The V end was cut by 4 bases, the J end by 5 bases, with 13 bases between. The CDR3 DNA follows: TGCGCCAGCAGCCGACAAGGAGTTGACAATGAGCAGTTCTTC. This gives the protein CASSRQGVDNEQFF.

V is TRBV3-1 and J is TRBJ1-2, with a weak D call TRBD1 (6 bases). This CDR3 comprises 15 residues. Germline CDR1 and CDR2: LGHDT and YNNKEL (reference sequence). V was shortened by 4 bases and J by 1 base, with 13 bases between the two germline ends. In nucleotides, the CDR3 is TGTGCCAGCAGCCCTGAGACAGGACTTAACTATGGCTACACCTTC. It specifies CASSPETGLNYGYTF.

This clonotype appeared a few times. CDR3 sequence reads: CSVEDPGADYGYTF. The DNA for the CDR3 is TGCAGCGTTGAAGATCCGGGCGCGGACTATGGCTACACCTTC. The rearrangement links TRBV29-1 to TRBJ1-2; D uncertain. Germline V gene data show CDR1 as SQVTM and CDR2 as ANQGSEA. Deletions cut 0 bases from V and 3 bases from J, with 11 bases between. The CDR3 contains 14 residues. The variable domain in full, completed from reference TRBV29-1 and TRBJ1-2, reads SAVISQKPSRDICQRGTSLTIQCQVDSQVTMMFWYRQQPGQSLTLIATANQGSEATYESGFVIDKFPISRPNLTFSTLTVSNMSPEDSSIYLCSVEDPGADYGYTFGSGTRLTVV.

In this sample, this clonotype turned up a few times. This chain joins TRBV7-8 and TRBJ2-1; 7 nucleotides align to TRBD2. With V trimmed by 5 bases and J by 4 bases, 8 bases remained unmatched. Germline assignment: CDR1 SGHVS and CDR2 FQNEAQ. The CDR3 contains 15 residues. As DNA, the CDR3 is TGTGCCAGCAGCCAAAGAGGGACTAAATACAATGAGCAGTTCTTC. It is translated as CASSQRGTKYNEQFF.

This clonotype was detected only a few times. J is TRBJ2-3 and V is TRBV7-6, with TRBD2 identical over 12 bases. Unmatched junction bases numbered 9, after V lost 0 bases and J lost 2 bases. The CDR3 extends over 19 amino acids. CDR1 is SGHVS, CDR2 FNYEAQ, per germline. CDR3 sequence reads: CASSLAGIPSGRVTDTQYF. In nucleotides, the CDR3 is TGTGCCAGCAGCTTAGCGGGGATTCCTAGCGGGAGGGTCACAGATACGCAGTATTTT.

The V call is TRBV28, the J call TRBJ2-5, with no clear D. CDR1 MDHEN and CDR2 SYDVKM come from the germline V gene. The CDR3 runs to 16 residues. V was clipped by 6 bases and J by 1 base, with 18 bases between them. The CDR3 here is CASSSPGRRLQETQYF. In DNA form, the CDR3 reads TGTGCCAGCAGCAGCCCAGGACGTCGTCTCCAAGAGACCCAGTACTTC.

The gene calls are TRBV20-1 and TRBJ2-1, with TRBD2 identical over 7 bases. Per the germline V gene, CDR1 is DFQATT and CDR2 is SNEGSKA (reference sequence). With V trimmed by 0 bases and J by 4 bases, 9 bases remained unmatched. The length of the CDR3 is 16 residues. The CDR3 loop reads CSARDLRGGKYNEQFF. The CDR3 nucleotides read TGCAGTGCTAGAGACTTGCGCGGGGGTAAATACAATGAGCAGTTCTTC.

This clonotype was counted a few times. The chain uses TRBV7-9 and TRBJ2-7; 7 bases line up with TRBD2. The CDR3 sequence is 16 residues long. J was trimmed by 3 bases and V by 4 bases; bases with no gene match: 12. Germline V gene data show CDR1 as SEHNR and CDR2 as FQNEAQ (reference sequence). The CDR3 protein is CASSWGRLGRNYEQYF. CDR3 bases: TGTGCCAGCAGCTGGGGCAGGCTCGGGAGGAACTACGAGCAGTACTTC. Combining the CDR3 with reference TRBV7-9 and TRBJ2-7 gives the whole variable domain DTGVSQNPRHKITKRGQNVTFRCDPISEHNRLYWYRQTLGQGPEFLTYFQNEAQLEKSRLLSDRFSAERPKGSFSTLEIQRTEQGDSAMYLCASSWGRLGRNYEQYFGPGTRLTVT.

There are many counts of this clonotype. The V gene is TRBV6-5, the J gene TRBJ1-1, with D uncertain. CDR3 length: 12 amino acids. Deletions cut 6 bases from V and 0 bases from J, with 5 bases between. Germline values: CDR1 MNHEY, CDR2 SVGAGI. This chain's CDR3 is CASSHMNTEAFF. The DNA of the CDR3 is TGTGCCAGCAGCCACATGAACACTGAAGCTTTCTTT.

There are a few counts of this clonotype. V usage is TRBV12-3 or TRBV12-4 and J usage is TRBJ1-1, with 8 bases lining up with TRBD1. CDR3 length equals 15 residues. Trimming cost V 3 bases and J 4 bases; bases outside gene matches: 7. CDR3 region: CASSFTGGIGTEAFF. CDR3 nucleotides: TGTGCCAGCAGTTTTACAGGGGGTATCGGCACTGAAGCTTTCTTT.

About this clonotype itself: At one end, the junction sequence differs from germline, possibly due to a read error. This chain links TRBV24-1 with TRBJ2-2; weak D call: TRBD1 (6 bases). CDR3 length: 16 residues. Per the germline V gene, CDR1 is KGHDR and CDR2 is SFDVKD. This CDR3 reads CAASDLRGRNTGELFF. CDR3 bases: TGTGCCGCCAGTGACCTGAGGGGGAGGAACACCGGGGAGCTGTTTTTT.

There are a few counts of this clonotype. This chain uses TRBV12-3 or TRBV12-4 with TRBJ2-3; no clear D gene. CDR3 size: 15 residues. The germline V and J ends were trimmed by 6 bases and 8 bases, with 21 bases remaining between them. The CDR3 sequence: CASSQTGPRALTQYF. In nucleotides, the CDR3 is TGTGCCAGCAGCCAGACCGGACCCAGAGCCCTTACGCAGTATTTT.

This chain uses TRBV7-9 with TRBJ2-2; D perhaps matches TRBD1 (5 bases). With 5 bases removed from V and 11 bases from J, the gap between germline ends came to 9 bases. This CDR3 region has 11 residues. CDR1 is SEHNR and CDR2 is FQNEAQ in the germline V gene (reference sequence). The CDR3 nucleotides read TGTGCCAGCAGCCGACGGACAGAGCTGTTTTTT. Its protein product is CASSRRTELFF.

The chain combines TRBV28 with TRBJ2-7; 8 bases agree with TRBD2. With V trimmed by 6 bases and J by 6 bases, 10 bases remained unmatched. The CDR3 loop spans 14 amino acids. Germline V CDR1 and CDR2: MDHEN, SYDVKM. The CDR3 bases are TGTGCCAGCAGCTTCGGGGGACTAGATATCGAGCAGTACTTC. It is translated as CASSFGGLDIEQYF.

The gene calls are TRBV11-1 and TRBJ2-1, with D possibly being TRBD2 (6 bases). The germline CDR1 and CDR2 sequences are SGHAT and FQDESV (reference sequence). V lost 5 bases to trimming and J lost 0 bases, with 23 bases between them. CDR3 length equals 19 residues. CDR3 bases: TGTGCCAGCAGCCGCCCGTACGGCTGGGAGGCGTTCTCCTACAATGAGCAGTTCTTC. Its protein product is CASSRPYGWEAFSYNEQFF.